One and the same sample provided the 18 T cell receptor beta chains below, sequenced in a study of primary melanoma T cells and metastatic recurrence (dated by TCRdb to between 2020 and 2021). The method was the immunoSEQ multiplex PCR assay. TCRdb took this table from immuneACCESS and kept in-frame rearrangements with V and J called. Such tables lack part of the clones; where checked against another copy, unresolved V genes explain under half of the gap, and the rest is unexplained. Recorded for this sample are roughly 300 clones; around 67% of them occurred a single time. The biggest ten clones account for about 8.9% of the sample. The specimen sequenced was melanoma tumor tissue. These receptors were taken from a human donor with melanoma.

This chain links TRBV6-8 with TRBJ1-1; 10 nucleotides match TRBD1. CDR1 and CDR2 from the germline V gene are MNHGY and SAAAGT. The CDR3 contains 15 residues. The J segment lost 1 base and the V segment lost 6 bases, leaving 5 bases of the junction unmatched. The CDR3 coding sequence is TGTGCCAGCAGCCCCCGGGACAGGGGGAACACTGAAGCTTTCTTT. Its translation is CASSPRDRGNTEAFF.

J is TRBJ2-4 and V is TRBV11-3; TRBD2 aligns across 8 bases. The CDR3 length is 17 residues. CDR1 is SGHNT and CDR2 is YENEEA in the germline V gene. The V segment lost 5 bases and the J segment 1 base; nucleotides outside the gene matches: 10. The CDR3 bases are TGTGCCAGCAGCCCCCAGGTAGCGGGGATGGCCAAAAACATTCAGTACTTC. Translating it yields CASSPQVAGMAKNIQYF. The full variable domain, in which reference TRBV11-3 and TRBJ2-4 provide the parts outside the CDR3, is EAGVVQSPRYKIIEKKQPVAFWCNPISGHNTLYWYLQNLGQGPELLIRYENEEAVDDSQLPKDRFSAERLKGVDSTLKIQPAELGDSAVYLCASSPQVAGMAKNIQYFGAGTRLSVL.

This clone was counted a few times. This chain connects TRBV15 to TRBJ2-1, with 9 bases aligning to TRBD2. The CDR3 length is 15 residues. CDR1 LNHNV and CDR2 YYDKDF come from the germline V gene (reference sequence). Germline trimming cut 0 bases from V and 10 bases from J; bases unmatched to any gene: 7. The CDR3 nucleotides read TGTGCCACCAGCAGAGAGGCTAGCGGGATGGGAGAGCAGTTCTTC. It yields the protein CATSREASGMGEQFF.

V usage is TRBV25-1 and J usage is TRBJ2-7; D ambiguous. The V and J ends lost 7 bases and 3 bases respectively, with 10 bases between them. Germline CDR1 MGHDK, CDR2 SYGVNS. This CDR3 is 12 amino acids long. This CDR3 is CASTWTGYEQYF. CDR3 nucleotides: TGTGCCAGCACCTGGACGGGCTACGAGCAGTACTTC.

The J gene is TRBJ1-1, the V gene TRBV18; D is undetermined. V was clipped by 4 bases and J by 1 base, with 10 bases between them. The CDR3 sequence is 14 residues long. From germline, CDR1 is KGHSH and CDR2 LQKENI. The DNA for the CDR3 is TGTGCCAGCTCACTCTCTAATGGGAACACTGAAGCTTTCTTT. This encodes CASSLSNGNTEAFF. The variable domain in full, with the rest retrieved from reference TRBV18 and TRBJ1-1, is NAGVMQNPRHLVRRRGQEARLRCSPMKGHSHVYWYRQLPEEGLKFMVYLQKENIIDESGMPKERFSAEFPKEGPSILRIQQVVRGDSAAYFCASSLSNGNTEAFFGQGTRLTVV.

The J gene is TRBJ2-7, the V gene TRBV18; 7 bases map to TRBD2. Germline V lookup: CDR1 KGHSH, CDR2 LQKENI. After removal of 0 bases from V and 0 bases from J, the junction contained 2 bases not matched to a gene. This CDR3 is built from 15 residues. This chain's CDR3 is CASSPPGGTSYEQYF. The CDR3 region has the DNA TGTGCCAGCTCACCACCGGGGGGGACCTCCTACGAGCAGTACTTC.

The sample holds a few counts of this clone. The chain couples TRBV19 to TRBJ2-7; D remains unclear. In germline, CDR1 is LNHDA, CDR2 SQIVND (reference sequence). With 3 bases removed from V and 3 bases from J, the gap between germline ends came to 9 bases. This CDR3 contains 13 residues. CDR3 region: CASSIVWGYEQYF. The CDR3 coding sequence is TGTGCCAGTAGTATTGTATGGGGCTACGAGCAGTACTTC.

This chain connects TRBV28 to TRBJ2-7, with TRBD2 matching 14 bases. Germline loops: CDR1 MDHEN, CDR2 SYDVKM. With 7 bases clipped from V and 3 bases from J, the junction kept 5 bases outside the gene matches. There are 15 residues in the CDR3. The CDR3 protein is CASTGGLAGGYEQYF. CDR3 bases: TGTGCCAGCACCGGTGGACTAGCGGGGGGCTACGAGCAGTACTTC.

In its sample, this clone was seen a few times. This sequence joins TRBV28 and TRBJ2-1, with 11 bases identical to TRBD2. J was trimmed by 3 bases and V by 7 bases; bases with no gene match: 14. The CDR3 length is 18 residues. Germline loops: CDR1 MDHEN, CDR2 SYDVKM. DNA of the CDR3: TGTGCCAGCATCCTACATCGGGGACTAGCGGAGGACTACAATGAGCAGTTCTTC. Translated: CASILHRGLAEDYNEQFF.

The chain couples TRBV11-3 to TRBJ2-3, with unresolved D. With 4 bases removed from V and 0 bases from J, the gap between germline ends came to 14 bases. The CDR3 length is 16 residues. Germline assignment: CDR1 SGHNT and CDR2 YENEEA. The CDR3 sequence: CASSSPPEPSTDTQYF. CDR3 coding DNA: TGTGCCAGCAGCTCCCCCCCAGAGCCTAGCACAGATACGCAGTATTTT.

V and J are TRBV9 and TRBJ2-1; 7 bases line up with TRBD2. The CDR3 has 15 residues. V gave up 3 bases and J gave up 9 bases; unmatched junction bases: 12. Per germline, CDR1 SGDLS and CDR2 YYNGEE. CDR3 residues: CASSARLAPIGEQFF. CDR3 DNA: TGTGCCAGCAGCGCCAGACTAGCACCCATAGGTGAGCAGTTCTTC.

The chain uses TRBV18 and TRBJ2-5; D possibly uses TRBD1 or TRBD2 (5 bases each). CDR3 length: 16 amino acids. With 0 bases removed from V and 5 bases from J, the gap between germline ends came to 16 bases. The germline V gene encodes CDR1 KGHSH and CDR2 LQKENI. CDR3 residues: CASSPPRDEWWETQYF. CDR3 coding DNA: TGTGCCAGCTCACCACCCCGGGACGAATGGTGGGAGACCCAGTACTTC.

The V and J genes are TRBV29-1 and TRBJ2-1; maybe TRBD2 (5 bases). Trimming left V 3 bases short and J 0 bases short, with 12 bases between. CDR1 and CDR2 from the germline V gene are SQVTM and ANQGSEA. The CDR3 runs to 15 residues. In nucleotides, the CDR3 is TGCAGCGTTGACGGGGATAGTAGCTCCTACAATGAGCAGTTCTTC. This encodes CSVDGDSSSYNEQFF.

The chain is built from TRBV28 and TRBJ1-1; 7 bases fit TRBD1. The CDR3 loop spans 13 amino acids. Germline lookup yields CDR1 MDHEN and CDR2 SYDVKM. The V gene end was trimmed by 7 bases and the J gene end by 7 bases; junction bases not matched to a gene: 9. The CDR3 DNA sequence: TGTGCCAGCACCTCGACAGGGTGGGTTGAAGCTTTCTTT. Protein sequence: CASTSTGWVEAFF.

The chain has TRBV7-6 and TRBJ2-7; 7 nucleotides match TRBD1. The germline CDR1 and CDR2 sequences are SGHVS and FNYEAQ. V lost 5 bases, J lost 0 bases, and 7 bases stayed unmatched. This CDR3 is 15 amino acids long. CDR3 nucleotide sequence: TGTGCCAGCAGCCCCGGACAGGCCCTCTCCTACGAGCAGTACTTC. This translates into CASSPGQALSYEQYF. The full variable domain, completed using reference TRBV7-6 and TRBJ2-7, is GAGVSQSPRYKVTKRGQDVALRCDPISGHVSLYWYRQALGQGPEFLTYFNYEAQQDKSGLPNDRFSAERPEGSISTLTIQRTEQRDSAMYRCASSPGQALSYEQYFGPGTRLTVT.

The V call is TRBV6-8, the J call TRBJ1-2; D is perhaps TRBD1 (6 bases). CDR3 size: 15 residues. The germline V and J ends were trimmed by 2 bases and 4 bases, with 14 bases remaining between them. The germline gives CDR1 MNHGY, CDR2 SAAAGT. CDR3 coding DNA: TGTGCCAGCAGTTACCGGGGGGCCGAACCCTATGGCTACACCTTC. Amino acids: CASSYRGAEPYGYTF.

The chain couples TRBV11-3 to TRBJ2-7; 12 bases map to TRBD2. The CDR3 totals 14 residues. Trimming removed 5 bases from V and 6 bases from J; junction bases left unmatched: 5. Germline loops: CDR1 SGHNT, CDR2 YENEEA. DNA of the CDR3: TGTGCCAGCAGCCCCGGACTAGCGGGACGCGAGCAGTACTTC. Encoded protein: CASSPGLAGREQYF.

The V call is TRBV14, the J call TRBJ2-1; 8 nucleotides agree with TRBD2. Germline CDR1 reads SGHDN; CDR2 reads FVKESK. Trimming at V came to 1 base and at J to 6 bases, leaving 5 bases not matched to a gene. The CDR3 totals 15 residues. The CDR3 region has the DNA TGTGCCAGCAGCCAAGGCCTGCTAGCGGGCAATGAGCAGTTCTTC. Amino acids: CASSQGLLAGNEQFF.